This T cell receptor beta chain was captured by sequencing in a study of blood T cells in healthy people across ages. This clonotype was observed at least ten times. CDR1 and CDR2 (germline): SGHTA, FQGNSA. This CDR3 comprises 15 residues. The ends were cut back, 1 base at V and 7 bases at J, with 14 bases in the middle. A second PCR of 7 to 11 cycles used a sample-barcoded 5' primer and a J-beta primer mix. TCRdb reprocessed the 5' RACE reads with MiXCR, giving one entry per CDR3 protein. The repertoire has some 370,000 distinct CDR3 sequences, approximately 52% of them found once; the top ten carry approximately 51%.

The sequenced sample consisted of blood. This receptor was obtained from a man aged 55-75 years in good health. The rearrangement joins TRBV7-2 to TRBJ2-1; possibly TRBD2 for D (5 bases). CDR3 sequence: CASSLDASMLNEQFF. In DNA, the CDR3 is TGTGCCAGCAGCTTAGATGCTAGCATGTTGAATGAGCAGTTCTTC.